The rows below give T cell receptor beta chains drawn from one sample of a study of T-cell memory formation after mild COVID-19. TCRdb processed the 5' RACE reads anew with MiXCR; each CDR3 protein has one entry. The sample includes roughly 250,000 distinct CDR3 sequences, about 16% seen only once; the top ten take around 3.7%. Sequencing was performed on PBMCs or a T cell subset sorted from them (not recorded which). All receptors come from a man between 18 and 35 years old who had mild COVID-19 (a few samples of this study predate the infection). Cell type and time point are not known. Each CDR3 is given without its conserved first and last residue. A D gene is named only where the DNA matches it firmly. A row's size may be missing; if present it is once, few, many or a size class.

D | V | size | CDR3
NA | TRBV4-1 | few | ASSRATGPYEQY
NA | TRBV20-1 | few | SASWVPGANVLT
NA | TRBV6-1 | NA | ASSEAWNTEAF
NA | TRBV7-2 | few | ASSWVVNEKLF
TRBD1 | TRBV18 | NA | ASSPDRVNEQF
NA | TRBV18 | few | ATRSGYFSDGYT
TRBD1 | TRBV10-3 | few | ATRDRVDQPQH
TRBD1 | TRBV12-3/TRBV12-4 | few | ASSSGQGENEQF
TRBD2 | TRBV6-6 | few | ASSYSAGRGEGQF
TRBD1 | TRBV12-3/TRBV12-4 | few | ASTEPGGTGELF
TRBD1 | TRBV29-1 | few | SGQGEGEKLF
NA | TRBV9 | many | ASSETPDPSYGYT
TRBD2 | TRBV2 | NA | ASSEIRAGVNTGELF
TRBD2 | TRBV5-4 | NA | ASSPRTSGFTYEQY
NA | TRBV5-1 | few | ASSPLGGGFNAEAF
NA | TRBV7-2 | NA | ASSLAFSGGQETQY
TRBD1 | TRBV9 | many | ASSGTGAGYGYT
NA | TRBV6-1 | NA | ASRETNQPQH
NA | TRBV15 | few | ATSRDLGNSEKLF
NA | TRBV7-2 | NA | ASSFLSQETQY
NA | TRBV4-2 | many | ASSPASGGSKNIQY
TRBD1 | TRBV5-1 | NA | ASSLAGTGPRDGYT
NA | TRBV20-1 | many | STRAGQETQY
TRBD1 | TRBV10-3 | NA | ATGTGTGYQGYT
NA | TRBV24-1 | many | ATSDWGAGAGEQF
NA | TRBV29-1 | NA | SVGGGTASTDTQY
TRBD2 | TRBV5-1 | NA | ASSGPAGAETQY
NA | TRBV5-1 | few | ASRRTDNEQF
TRBD2 | TRBV20-1 | NA | SASGGAPNIQY
NA | TRBV12-3/TRBV12-4 | NA | ASRGDSNQPQH
NA | TRBV20-1 | few | SARVRGYEQY
TRBD1 | TRBV28 | NA | ASSTGGTLYGYT
NA | TRBV7-9 | NA | ASSLSRDAQY
NA | TRBV2 | NA | ASTGTGANVLT
TRBD2 | TRBV20-1 | NA | SAKTSGGETQY
NA | TRBV12-3/TRBV12-4 | few | ASALRGGGYT
TRBD2 | TRBV20-1 | NA | SADLGLAGGTDTQY
NA | TRBV5-5 | few | ASSSAQGLETQY
NA | TRBV7-2 | few | ASSILWGEQF
NA | TRBV9 | few | ASSAHPRGTGELF
NA | TRBV7-2 | NA | ASSPRVSGPGYT
NA | TRBV24-1 | NA | ATSDHSGIQY
NA | TRBV7-9 | few | ASSLVPDTDTQY
NA | TRBV6-2/TRBV6-3 | NA | ASSYVRGRSFTDTQY
TRBD2 | TRBV5-1 | few | ASSLSLAGSETQY
NA | TRBV11-2 | NA | ASSSRGDSPLH
TRBD2 | TRBV5-4 | NA | ASSLTGGAGDTQY
NA | TRBV25-1 | few | ASSEVQAGVGYT
NA | TRBV3-1 | few | ASSQGGWVPKGFIEQY